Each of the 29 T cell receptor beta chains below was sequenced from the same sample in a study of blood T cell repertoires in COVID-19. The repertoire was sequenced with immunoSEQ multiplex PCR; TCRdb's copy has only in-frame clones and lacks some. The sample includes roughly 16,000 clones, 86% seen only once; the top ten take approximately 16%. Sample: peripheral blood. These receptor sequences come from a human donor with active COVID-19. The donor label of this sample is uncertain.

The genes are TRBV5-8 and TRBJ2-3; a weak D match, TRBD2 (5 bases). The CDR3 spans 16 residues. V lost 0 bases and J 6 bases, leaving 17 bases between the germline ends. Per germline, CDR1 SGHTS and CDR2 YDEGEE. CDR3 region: CASSLVQVRGSDTQYF. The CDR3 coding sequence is TGTGCCAGCAGCTTGGTTCAGGTCCGAGGGTCGGATACGCAGTATTTT.

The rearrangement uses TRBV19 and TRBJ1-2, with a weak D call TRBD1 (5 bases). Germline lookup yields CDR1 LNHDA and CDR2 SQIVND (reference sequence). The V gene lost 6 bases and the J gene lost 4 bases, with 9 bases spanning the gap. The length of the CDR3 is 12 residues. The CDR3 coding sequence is TGTGCCAGTAGGGTCGGGGGCTATGGCTACACCTTC. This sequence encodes CASRVGGYGYTF.

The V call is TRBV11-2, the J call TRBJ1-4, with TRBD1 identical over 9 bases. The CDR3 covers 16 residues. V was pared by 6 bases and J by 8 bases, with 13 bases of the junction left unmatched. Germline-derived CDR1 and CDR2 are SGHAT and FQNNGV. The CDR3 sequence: CASRRVTGGGIEKLFF. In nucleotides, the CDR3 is TGTGCCAGCAGACGCGTCACAGGGGGCGGAATCGAAAAACTGTTTTTT.

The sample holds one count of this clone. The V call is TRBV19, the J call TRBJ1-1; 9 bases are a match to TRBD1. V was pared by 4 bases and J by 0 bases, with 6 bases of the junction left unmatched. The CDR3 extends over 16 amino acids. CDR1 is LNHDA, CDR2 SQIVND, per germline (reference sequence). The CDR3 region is CASSNRDRVMNTEAFF. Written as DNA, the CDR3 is TGTGCCAGTAGTAACCGGGACAGGGTAATGAACACTGAAGCTTTCTTT.

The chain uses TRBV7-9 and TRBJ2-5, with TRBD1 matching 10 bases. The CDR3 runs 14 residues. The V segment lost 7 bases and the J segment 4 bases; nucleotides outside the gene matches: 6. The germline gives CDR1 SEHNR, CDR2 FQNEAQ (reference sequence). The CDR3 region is CASTRGQGSETQYF. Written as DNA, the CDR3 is TGTGCCAGCACCAGGGGACAGGGGTCAGAGACCCAGTACTTC.

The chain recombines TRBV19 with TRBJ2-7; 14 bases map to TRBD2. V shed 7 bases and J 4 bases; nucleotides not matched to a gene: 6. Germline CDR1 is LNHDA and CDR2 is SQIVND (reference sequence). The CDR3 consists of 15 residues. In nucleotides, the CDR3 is TGTGCCAGTAAGAGGACTAGCGGGGGGAAATACGAGCAGTACTTC. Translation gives CASKRTSGGKYEQYF.

The CDR3 is CASSDSGSGANVLTF. The CDR3 DNA reads TGTGCCAGCAGTGATTCGGGATCTGGGGCCAACGTCCTGACTTTC. The rearrangement joins TRBV2 to TRBJ2-6; a possible D gene is TRBD2 (5 bases). Germline CDR1 SNHLY, CDR2 FYNNEI. The V end lost 3 bases, the J end lost 1 base, and 7 bases lay between the germline ends. This CDR3 spans 15 amino acids.

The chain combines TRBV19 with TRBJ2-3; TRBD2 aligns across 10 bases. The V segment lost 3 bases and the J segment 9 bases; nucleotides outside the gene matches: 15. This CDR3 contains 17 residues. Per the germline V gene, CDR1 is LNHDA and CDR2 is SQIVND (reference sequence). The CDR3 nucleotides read TGTGCCAGTAGTATGGTCGGGACTAGCGCCGTGAAATACACGCAGTATTTT. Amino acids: CASSMVGTSAVKYTQYF.

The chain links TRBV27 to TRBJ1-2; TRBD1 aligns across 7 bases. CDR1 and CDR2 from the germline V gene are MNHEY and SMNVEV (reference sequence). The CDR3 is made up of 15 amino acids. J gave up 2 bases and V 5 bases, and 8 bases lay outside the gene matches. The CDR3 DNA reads TGTGCCAGCAGTCTCGGGGACAGATCAAACTATGGCTACACCTTC. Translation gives CASSLGDRSNYGYTF.

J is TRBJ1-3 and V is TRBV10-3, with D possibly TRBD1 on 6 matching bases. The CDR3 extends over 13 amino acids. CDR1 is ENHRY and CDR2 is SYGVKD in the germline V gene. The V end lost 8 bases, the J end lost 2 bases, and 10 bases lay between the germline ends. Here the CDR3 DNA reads TGTGCCATCTACGGGGGGCCTGGAAACACCATATATTTT. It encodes CAIYGGPGNTIYF.

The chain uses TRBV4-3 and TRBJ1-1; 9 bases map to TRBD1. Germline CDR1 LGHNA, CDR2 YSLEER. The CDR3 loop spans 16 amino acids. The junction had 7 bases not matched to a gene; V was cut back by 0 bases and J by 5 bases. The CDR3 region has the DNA TGCGCCAGCAGCCAAGACCGGACAGGGGTAAGAACTGAAGCTTTCTTT. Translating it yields CASSQDRTGVRTEAFF.

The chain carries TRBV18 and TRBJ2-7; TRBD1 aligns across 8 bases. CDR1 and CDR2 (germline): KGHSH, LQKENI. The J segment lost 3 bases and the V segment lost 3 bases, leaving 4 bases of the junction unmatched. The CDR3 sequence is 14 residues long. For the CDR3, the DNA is TGTGCCAGCTCACCTGGGACAGGCTTCTACGAGCAGTACTTC. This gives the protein CASSPGTGFYEQYF. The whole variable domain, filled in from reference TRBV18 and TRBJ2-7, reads NAGVMQNPRHLVRRRGQEARLRCSPMKGHSHVYWYRQLPEEGLKFMVYLQKENIIDESGMPKERFSAEFPKEGPSILRIQQVVRGDSAAYFCASSPGTGFYEQYFGPGTRLTVT.

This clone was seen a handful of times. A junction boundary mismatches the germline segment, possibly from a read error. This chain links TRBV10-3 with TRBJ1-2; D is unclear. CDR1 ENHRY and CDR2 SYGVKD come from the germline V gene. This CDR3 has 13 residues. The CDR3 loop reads CATSNGSSHGYTF. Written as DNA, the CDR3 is TGTGCCACCAGTAACGGGTCAAGCCATGGCTACACCTTC.

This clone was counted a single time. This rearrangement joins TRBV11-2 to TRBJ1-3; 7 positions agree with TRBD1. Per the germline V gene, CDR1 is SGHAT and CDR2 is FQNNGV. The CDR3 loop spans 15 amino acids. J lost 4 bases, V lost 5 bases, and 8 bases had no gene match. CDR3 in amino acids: CASSPDRVSGNTIYF. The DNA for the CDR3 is TGTGCCAGCAGCCCAGACAGGGTGAGCGGAAACACCATATATTTT.

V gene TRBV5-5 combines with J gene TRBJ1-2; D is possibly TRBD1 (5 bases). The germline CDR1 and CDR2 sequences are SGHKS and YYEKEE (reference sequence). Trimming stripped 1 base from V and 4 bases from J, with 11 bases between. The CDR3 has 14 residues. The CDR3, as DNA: TGTGCCAGCAGCTTGAGTCGACAGAGCTATGGCTACACCTTC. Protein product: CASSLSRQSYGYTF.

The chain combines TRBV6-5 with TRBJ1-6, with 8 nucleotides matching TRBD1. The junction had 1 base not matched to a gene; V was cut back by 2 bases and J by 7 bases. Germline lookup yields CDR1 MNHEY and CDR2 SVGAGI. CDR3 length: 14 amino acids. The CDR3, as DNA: TGTGCCAGCAGTTACAGGACAGGGAATTCACCCCTCCACTTT. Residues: CASSYRTGNSPLHF.

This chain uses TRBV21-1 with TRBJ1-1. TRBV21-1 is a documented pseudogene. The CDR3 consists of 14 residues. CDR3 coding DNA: TGTGCCAGCAACATGAGGAGAACGGACACTGAAGCTTTCTTT. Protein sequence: CASNMRRTDTEAFF.

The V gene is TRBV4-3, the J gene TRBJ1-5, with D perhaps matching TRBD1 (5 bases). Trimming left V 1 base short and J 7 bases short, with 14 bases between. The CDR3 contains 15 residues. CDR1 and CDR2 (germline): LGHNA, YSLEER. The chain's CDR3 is CASSQVYGGSQPQHF. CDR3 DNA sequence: TGCGCCAGCAGCCAAGTGTACGGGGGATCCCAGCCCCAGCATTTT.

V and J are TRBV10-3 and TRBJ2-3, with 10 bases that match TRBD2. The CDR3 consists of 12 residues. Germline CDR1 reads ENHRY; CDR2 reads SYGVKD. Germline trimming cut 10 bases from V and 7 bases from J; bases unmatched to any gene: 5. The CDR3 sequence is CASTSGAYTQYF. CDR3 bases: TGTGCCAGTACTAGCGGGGCCTATACGCAGTATTTT.

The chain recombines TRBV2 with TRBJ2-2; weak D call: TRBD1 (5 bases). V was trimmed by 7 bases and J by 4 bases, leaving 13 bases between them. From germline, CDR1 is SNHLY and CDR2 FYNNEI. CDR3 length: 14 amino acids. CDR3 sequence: CASIYNQGTGELFF. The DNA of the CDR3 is TGTGCCAGCATTTATAATCAGGGCACCGGGGAGCTGTTTTTT.

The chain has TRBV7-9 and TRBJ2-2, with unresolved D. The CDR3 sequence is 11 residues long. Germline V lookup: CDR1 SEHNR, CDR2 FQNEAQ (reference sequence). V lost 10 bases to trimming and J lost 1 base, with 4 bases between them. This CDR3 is CAIQNTGELFF. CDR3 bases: TGTGCCATACAGAACACCGGGGAGCTGTTTTTT. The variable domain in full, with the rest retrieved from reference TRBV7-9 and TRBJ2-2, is DTGVSQNPRHKITKRGQNVTFRCDPISEHNRLYWYRQTLGQGPEFLTYFQNEAQLEKSRLLSDRFSAERPKGSFSTLEIQRTEQGDSAMYLCAIQNTGELFFGEGSRLTVL.

CDR3 loop: CASSSLTSGAYEQYF. The CDR3 DNA follows: TGTGCCAGCAGTTCGCTGACTAGCGGGGCTTACGAGCAGTACTTC. The V call is TRBV6-5, the J call TRBJ2-7; 11 bases are a match to TRBD2. The V and J ends lost 4 bases and 4 bases, in that order; junction bases with no gene match: 6. Germline V gene data show CDR1 as MNHEY and CDR2 as SVGAGI. The CDR3 is 15 residues long.

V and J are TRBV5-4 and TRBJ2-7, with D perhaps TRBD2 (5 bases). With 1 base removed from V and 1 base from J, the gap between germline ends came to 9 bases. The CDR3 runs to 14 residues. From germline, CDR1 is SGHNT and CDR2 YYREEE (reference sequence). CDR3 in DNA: TGTGCCAGCAGCTTGAGGCCGGGATCCTACGAGCAGTACTTC. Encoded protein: CASSLRPGSYEQYF.

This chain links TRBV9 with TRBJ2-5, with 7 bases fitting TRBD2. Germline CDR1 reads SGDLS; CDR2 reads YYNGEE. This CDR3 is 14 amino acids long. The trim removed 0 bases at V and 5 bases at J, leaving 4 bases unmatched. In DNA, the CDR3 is TGTGCCAGCAGCGTAGGACTAGCTGTGGAGACCCAGTACTTC. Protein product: CASSVGLAVETQYF.

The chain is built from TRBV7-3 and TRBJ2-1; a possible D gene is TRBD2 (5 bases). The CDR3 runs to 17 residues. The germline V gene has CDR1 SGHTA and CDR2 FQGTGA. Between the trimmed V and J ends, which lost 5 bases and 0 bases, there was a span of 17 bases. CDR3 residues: CASSPGSLANSYNEQFF. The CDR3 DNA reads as TGTGCCAGCAGCCCGGGATCCTTAGCGAACTCCTACAATGAGCAGTTCTTC.

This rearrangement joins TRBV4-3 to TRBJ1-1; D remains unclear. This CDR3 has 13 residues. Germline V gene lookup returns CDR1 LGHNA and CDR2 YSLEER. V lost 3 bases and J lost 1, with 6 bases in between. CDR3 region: CASSQSGNTEAFF. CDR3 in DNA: TGCGCCAGCAGCCAGTCAGGGAACACTGAAGCTTTCTTT.

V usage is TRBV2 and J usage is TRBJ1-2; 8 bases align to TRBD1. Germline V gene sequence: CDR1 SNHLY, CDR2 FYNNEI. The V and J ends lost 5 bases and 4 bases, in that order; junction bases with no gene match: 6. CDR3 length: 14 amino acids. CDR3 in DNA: TGTGCCAGCAGTACTAGACAGGGGAGCTATGGCTACACCTTC. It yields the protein CASSTRQGSYGYTF.

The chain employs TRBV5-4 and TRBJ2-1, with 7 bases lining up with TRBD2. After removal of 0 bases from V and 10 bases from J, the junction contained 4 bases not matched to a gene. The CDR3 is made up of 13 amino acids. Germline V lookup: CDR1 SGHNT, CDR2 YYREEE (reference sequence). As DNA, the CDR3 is TGTGCCAGCAGCTTGGGACTAGCCACAGAGCAGTTCTTC. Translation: CASSLGLATEQFF. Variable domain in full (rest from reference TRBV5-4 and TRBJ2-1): ETGVTQSPTHLIKTRGQQVTLRCSSQSGHNTVSWYQQALGQGPQFIFQYYREEENGRGNFPPRFSGLQFPNYSSELNVNALELDDSALYLCASSLGLATEQFFGPGTRLTVL.

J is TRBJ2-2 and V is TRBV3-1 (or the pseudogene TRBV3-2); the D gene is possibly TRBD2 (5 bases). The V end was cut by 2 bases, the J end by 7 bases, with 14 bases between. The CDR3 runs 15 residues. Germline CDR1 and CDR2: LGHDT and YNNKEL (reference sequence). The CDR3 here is CASSQNRESVGELFF. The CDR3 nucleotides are TGTGCCAGCAGCCAAAATAGGGAGAGTGTCGGGGAGCTGTTTTTT.